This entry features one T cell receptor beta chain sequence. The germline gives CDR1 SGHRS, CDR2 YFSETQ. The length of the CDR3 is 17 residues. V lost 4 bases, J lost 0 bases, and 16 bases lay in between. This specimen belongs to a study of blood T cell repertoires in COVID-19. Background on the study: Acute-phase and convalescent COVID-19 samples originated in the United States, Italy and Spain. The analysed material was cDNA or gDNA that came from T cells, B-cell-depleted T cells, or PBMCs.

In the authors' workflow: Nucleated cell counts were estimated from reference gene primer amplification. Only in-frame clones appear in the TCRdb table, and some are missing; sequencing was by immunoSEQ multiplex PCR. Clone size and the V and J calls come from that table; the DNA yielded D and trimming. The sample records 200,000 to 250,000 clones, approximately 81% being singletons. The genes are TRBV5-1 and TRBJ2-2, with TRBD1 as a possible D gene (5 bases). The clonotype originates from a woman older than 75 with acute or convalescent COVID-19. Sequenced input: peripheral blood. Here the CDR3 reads CASSPAVSGTNTGELFF. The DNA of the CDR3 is TGCGCCAGCAGCCCTGCGGTCTCAGGGACGAACACCGGGGAGCTGTTTTTT.